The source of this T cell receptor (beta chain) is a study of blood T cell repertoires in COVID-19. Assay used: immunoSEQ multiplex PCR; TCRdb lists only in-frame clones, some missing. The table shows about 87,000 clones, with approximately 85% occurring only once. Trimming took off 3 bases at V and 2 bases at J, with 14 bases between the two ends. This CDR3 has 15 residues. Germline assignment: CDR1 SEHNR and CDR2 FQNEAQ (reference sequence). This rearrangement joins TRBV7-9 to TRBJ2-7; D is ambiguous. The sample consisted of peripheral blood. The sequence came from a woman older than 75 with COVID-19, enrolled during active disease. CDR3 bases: TGTGCCAGCAGCTTTCACCACCTAATCCCCTACGAGCAGTACTTC. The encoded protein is CASSFHHLIPYEQYF. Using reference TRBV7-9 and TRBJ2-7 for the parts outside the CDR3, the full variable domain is DTGVSQNPRHKITKRGQNVTFRCDPISEHNRLYWYRQTLGQGPEFLTYFQNEAQLEKSRLLSDRFSAERPKGSFSTLEIQRTEQGDSAMYLCASSFHHLIPYEQYFGPGTRLTVT.